The clone carrying this T cell receptor (beta chain) turned up a few times. The CDR3 consists of 16 residues. The ends were cut back, 2 bases at V and 4 bases at J, with 17 bases in the middle. The germline V gene has CDR1 MNHEY and CDR2 SMNVEV (reference sequence). This sample stems from a study of T cell changes during pregnancy in multiple sclerosis. Profiling relied on immunoSEQ multiplex PCR, and the TCRdb table lists in-frame clones only, not all of them. The sample has 85,000 to 100,000 clones; 85% to 95% are singletons. Sequencing was performed on peripheral blood, taken after pregnancy. This receptor was taken from a female donor with multiple sclerosis, enrolled in a pregnancy study. J is TRBJ1-2 and V is TRBV27; possible D gene TRBD1, 6 bases. The CDR3: CASSLKAAGVSYGYTF. CDR3 in DNA: TGTGCCAGCAGTTTAAAGGCGGCAGGGGTGAGCTATGGCTACACCTTC.